The 15 T cell receptor beta chains below all came from one sample that was sequenced in a study of monozygotic twins with inflammatory bowel disease (dated by TCRdb to between 2017 and 2020). Library method: 5' RACE. TCRdb shows the sequencer as Illumina HiSeq 2500. Following reprocessing of the reads by TCRdb, the data hold one row per CDR3 protein sequence and no DNA is available. This sample's records show roughly 90,000 distinct CDR3 sequences. The top ten clones comprise around 7.2% of the sample. The specimen sequenced was blood. Receptors were obtained from a human donor with ulcerative colitis or Crohn's disease, or a healthy co-twin of an affected twin (not recorded which).

The gene calls are TRBV4-1 and TRBJ2-5; TCRdb returns TRBD1, unconfirmable since there is no DNA. The CDR3 is 16 amino acids. Germline-derived CDR1 and CDR2 are MGHRA and YSYEKL. The CDR3 sequence is CASSQGSSGTRETQYF.

The chain combines TRBV20-1 with TRBJ1-2; as DNA is missing, the TRBD1 call by TCRdb cannot be tested. From germline, CDR1 is DFQATT and CDR2 SNEGSKA (reference sequence). The CDR3 totals 16 residues. CDR3 sequence: CSTPRGPSAQGVGYTF.

CDR3 in amino acids: CASSLGGMNTEAFF. V usage is TRBV5-6 and J usage is TRBJ1-1. The CDR3 length is 14 residues. CDR1 is SGHDT, CDR2 YYEEEE, per germline.

J is TRBJ2-3 and V is TRBV5-5; TCRdb's assignment of TRBD2 cannot be checked, as there is no DNA. The CDR3 contains 15 residues. In germline, CDR1 is SGHKS, CDR2 YYEKEE (reference sequence). This CDR3 reads CASSPSGGDSNTQYF.

V gene TRBV20-1 combines with J gene TRBJ1-2. CDR1 and CDR2 (germline): DFQATT, SNEGSKA (reference sequence). The CDR3 contains 12 residues. CDR3: CSAGPENYGYTF.

The chain recombines TRBV28 with TRBJ1-1; TCRdb designates TRBD1, a call that cannot be tested without DNA. Germline CDR1 is MDHEN and CDR2 is SYDVKM. The CDR3 is 13 residues long. The CDR3 is CASRTGQGTEAFF.

V and J are TRBV20-1 and TRBJ1-5. Per the germline V gene, CDR1 is DFQATT and CDR2 is SNEGSKA (reference sequence). The CDR3 sequence is 14 residues long. The CDR3 is CSASGGGSNQPQHF.

This sequence joins TRBV3-1 and TRBJ2-7; no DNA is available, so the TRBD2 call from TCRdb remains unchecked. The CDR3 is 15 amino acids. Germline lookup yields CDR1 LGHDT and CDR2 YNNKEL (reference sequence). The CDR3 loop is CASSPLGSGAYEQYF.

The genes are TRBV4-1 and TRBJ1-1. Germline CDR1 reads MGHRA; CDR2 reads YSYEKL. This CDR3 contains 14 residues. This chain's CDR3 is CASSQDPRWTEAFF.

J is TRBJ1-6 and V is TRBV20-1; the D call of TRBD1 rests on TCRdb alone, since no DNA is present to check it. Germline V gene data show CDR1 as DFQATT and CDR2 as SNEGSKA (reference sequence). The CDR3 has 17 residues. The CDR3 is CSARDGGRGPYNSPLHF.

This chain joins TRBV11-2 and TRBJ1-2; TCRdb selects TRBD1, and the lack of DNA leaves this call unchecked. The CDR3 has 14 residues. The germline V gene encodes CDR1 SGHAT and CDR2 FQNNGV. The CDR3 sequence is CASSLTDSLYGYTF.

The chain combines TRBV12-3 or TRBV12-4 with TRBJ2-7; without DNA, the TCRdb call of TRBD1 cannot be checked. CDR3 size: 13 residues. The CDR3 sequence is CASSSDRAYEQYF.

The chain recombines TRBV14 with TRBJ2-3; the D call from TCRdb, TRBD2, cannot be confirmed without DNA. The germline V gene encodes CDR1 SGHDN and CDR2 FVKESK. The CDR3 loop spans 16 amino acids. CDR3 sequence reads: CASSQDAGRGRDTQYF.

The V and J genes are TRBV12-3 or TRBV12-4 and TRBJ1-6; TCRdb's D call, TRBD1, is unchecked because there is no DNA. The CDR3 runs to 14 residues. The CDR3 region is CASSFGGYNSPLHF.

This rearrangement joins TRBV11-2 to TRBJ2-1; TCRdb's D call, TRBD1, is unchecked because there is no DNA. The CDR3 spans 15 residues. Germline V CDR1 and CDR2: SGHAT, FQNNGV. The CDR3 loop reads CASSRAQGSYNEQFF. Full variable domain (remainder filled in from reference TRBV11-2 and TRBJ2-1): EAGVAQSPRYKIIEKRQSVAFWCNPISGHATLYWYQQILGQGPKLLIQFQNNGVVDDSQLPKDRFSAERLKGVDSTLKIQPAKLEDSAVYLCASSRAQGSYNEQFFGPGTRLTVL.